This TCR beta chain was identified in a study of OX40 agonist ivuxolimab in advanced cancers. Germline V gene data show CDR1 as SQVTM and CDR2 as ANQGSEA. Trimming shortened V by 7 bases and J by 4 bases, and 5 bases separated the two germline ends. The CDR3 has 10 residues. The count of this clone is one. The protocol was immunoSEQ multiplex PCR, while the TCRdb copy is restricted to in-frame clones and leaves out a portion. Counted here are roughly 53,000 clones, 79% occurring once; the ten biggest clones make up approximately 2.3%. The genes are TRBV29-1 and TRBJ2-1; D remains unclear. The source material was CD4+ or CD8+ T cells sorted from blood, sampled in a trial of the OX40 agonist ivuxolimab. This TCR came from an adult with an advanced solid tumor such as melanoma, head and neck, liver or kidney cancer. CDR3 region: CSGSYNEQFF. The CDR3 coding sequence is TGCAGCGGTTCTTACAATGAGCAGTTCTTC.